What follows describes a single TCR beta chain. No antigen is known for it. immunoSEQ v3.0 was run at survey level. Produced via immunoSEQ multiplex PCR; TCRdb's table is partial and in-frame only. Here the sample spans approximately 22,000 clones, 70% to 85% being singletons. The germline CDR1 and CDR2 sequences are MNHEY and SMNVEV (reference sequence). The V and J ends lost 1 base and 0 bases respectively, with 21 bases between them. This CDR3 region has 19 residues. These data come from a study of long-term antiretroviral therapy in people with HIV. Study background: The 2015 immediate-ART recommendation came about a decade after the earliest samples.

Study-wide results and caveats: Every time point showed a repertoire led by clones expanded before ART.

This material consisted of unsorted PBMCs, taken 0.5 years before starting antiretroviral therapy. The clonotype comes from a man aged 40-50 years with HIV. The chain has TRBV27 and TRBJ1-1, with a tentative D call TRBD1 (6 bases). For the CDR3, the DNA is TGTGCCAGCAGTTTATGGAAGCCCGGGACACTAACCTTGAACACTGAAGCTTTCTTT. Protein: CASSLWKPGTLTLNTEAFF.